This T cell receptor (beta chain) was profiled in a study of memory B cells and T cells in multiple sclerosis. The CDR3 is 17 residues long. V gave up 7 bases and J gave up 0 bases, with 22 bases separating them. CDR1 is SNHLY, CDR2 FYNNEI, per germline. Separate sequencing covered autoproliferating (CFSE-dim) and non-proliferating (CFSE-high) T cells from stimulus-free culture. Cultures began with roughly 49 million CFSE-labeled PBMCs, unstimulated for about 7 days, with replicate wells pooled. PBMCs were labeled with about 0.5 uM CFSE and cultured without exogenous stimuli. This table comes from immunoSEQ multiplex PCR, and its TCRdb copy is limited to in-frame clones, with some not included. The sample carries tens of thousands of clones, about 82% recorded once. The study, taken as a whole, reports: Compartments had unequal clone-set sizes, affecting shared clonotype counts.

Remarks on this clone: Its antigen is still unknown.

Sequenced input: PBMCs from blood kept in culture. The clonotype comes from a human donor with multiple sclerosis. This rearrangement joins TRBV2 to TRBJ2-7, with a possible D match to TRBD2 (5 bases). For the CDR3, the DNA is TGTGCCAGCAACCTAGCCCCCCTAAAACCCAGCTCCTACGAGCAGTACTTC. Encoded protein: CASNLAPLKPSSYEQYF.